This T cell receptor (beta chain) was obtained from a study of blood T cell repertoires in COVID-19. Background on the study: Acute and convalescent COVID-19 samples came from the United States, Italy and Spain.

The CDR3 totals 15 residues. V was pared by 0 bases and J by 2 bases, with 9 bases between. The germline V gene encodes CDR1 LNHNV and CDR2 YYDKDF (reference sequence). Assay: immunoSEQ multiplex PCR; the TCRdb copy retains only in-frame clones and omits some. The sample has about 370,000 clones; about 89% are singletons. The source material was peripheral blood. The V call is TRBV15, the J call TRBJ2-3, with D possibly being TRBD2 (5 bases). This sequence originates from a woman aged 25 to 39 with COVID-19, enrolled during active disease. CDR3 in DNA: TGTGCCACCAGCAGAGATGGGAGAGACACAGATACGCAGTATTTT. This encodes CATSRDGRDTDTQYF.